Detailed here is one TCR beta chain. Using immunoSEQ multiplex PCR, the repertoire was profiled, and TCRdb retains in-frame clones only, with some absent. The sample has 50,000 to 55,000 clones, approximately 97% seen once; the top ten hold under 0.7%. These data are taken from a study of siplizumab effects on memory and regulatory T cells. The clonotype comes from a human donor in good health. The sample was naive CD4+ T cells sorted from blood.

The CDR3 DNA sequence: TGTGCCAGCAGCTCCCGTCCAGGTCGGGGTTTTACTGAAGCTTTCTTT. Translation gives CASSSRPGRGFTEAFF. The rearrangement links TRBV11-3 to TRBJ1-1, with unresolved D. The germline V gene encodes CDR1 SGHNT and CDR2 YENEEA. CDR3 length equals 16 residues. Trimming pared 4 bases from V and 5 bases from J, leaving 20 bases between.